In this sample, the clone carrying this T cell receptor beta chain is medium-sized. V was clipped by 1 base and J by 4 bases, with 16 bases between them. The CDR3 loop spans 16 amino acids. Germline values: CDR1 MGHRA, CDR2 YSYEKL. From the PCR reads, TCRdb called clonotypes with MiXCR, one entry per CDR3 protein. Among more than 15,000 distinct CDR3 sequences listed, 32% were seen once. This sample is drawn from a study of regulatory and conventional T cells in breast cancer. The sequenced sample consisted of conventional T cells from blood. This clonotype was sampled from a female donor in good health. V usage is TRBV4-1 and J usage is TRBJ1-2; D is uncertain. This CDR3 reads CASSQVASYRIYGYTF. The CDR3 bases are TGCGCCAGCAGCCAAGTAGCGTCATACCGTATCTATGGCTACACCTTC.